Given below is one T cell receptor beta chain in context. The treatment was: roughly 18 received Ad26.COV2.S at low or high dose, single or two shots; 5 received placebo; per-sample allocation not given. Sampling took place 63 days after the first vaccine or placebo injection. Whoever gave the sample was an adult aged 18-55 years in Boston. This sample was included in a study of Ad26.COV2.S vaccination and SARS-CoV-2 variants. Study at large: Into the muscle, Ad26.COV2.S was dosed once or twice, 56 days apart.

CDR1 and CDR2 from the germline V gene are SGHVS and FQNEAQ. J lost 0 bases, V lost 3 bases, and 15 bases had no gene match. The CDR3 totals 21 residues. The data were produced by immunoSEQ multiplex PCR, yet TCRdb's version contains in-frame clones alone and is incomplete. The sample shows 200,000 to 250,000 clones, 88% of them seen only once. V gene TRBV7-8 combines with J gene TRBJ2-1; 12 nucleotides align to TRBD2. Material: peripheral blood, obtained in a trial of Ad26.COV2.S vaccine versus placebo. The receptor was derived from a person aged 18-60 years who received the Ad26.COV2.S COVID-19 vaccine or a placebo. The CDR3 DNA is TGTGCCAGCAGCTTTGGAGATCTGTGGCTAGCGGGAGGGGGCTCCTACAATGAGCAGTTCTTC. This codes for CASSFGDLWLAGGGSYNEQFF.